This TCR beta chain is drawn from a study of blood T cell repertoires in COVID-19. The CDR3 runs 14 residues. Trimming took 2 bases from V and 4 from J; bases not matched to a gene: 2. Per germline, CDR1 MNHNY and CDR2 SVGAGI (reference sequence). Sequencing used immunoSEQ multiplex PCR; TCRdb keeps in-frame clones, though not all of them. The sample holds 65,000 to 80,000 clones; around nine tenths are singletons and the top ten take roughly a tenth. The sample was peripheral blood. The receptor was isolated from a human donor in a cohort sampled during active COVID-19. This chain joins TRBV6-6 and TRBJ1-3; 7 bases fit TRBD1. The CDR3 spells CASSYLGQGNTIYF. CDR3 DNA sequence: TGTGCCAGCAGTTACCTGGGACAGGGAAACACCATATATTTT.